The 12 T cell receptor beta chains in this list originate from one sample, sequenced in a study of regulatory T cells in long-lasting Graves disease. As for time point: persistent/refractory GD, antithyroid drugs over 5 years with positive TRAb. RNA isolated from PBMCs was used to make the TCR library. iRepertoire HTBI primers and Arm-PCR of CDR3 regions built TCR beta libraries. TCRdb re-called the multiplex PCR reads through MiXCR, storing one row per CDR3 protein. The sample lists approximately 440,000 distinct CDR3 sequences, about a quarter occurring once. The sample consisted of peripheral blood mononuclear cells (PBMCs), taken when the disease was refractory, from a patient treated with antithyroid drugs. These receptors were obtained from a female donor with Graves disease.

This chain joins TRBV7-9 and TRBJ2-7; 7 positions agree with TRBD2. The length of the CDR3 is 14 residues. Trimming took 5 bases from V and 3 from J; bases not matched to a gene: 7. From germline, CDR1 is SEHNR and CDR2 FQNEAQ (reference sequence). The CDR3 protein is CASSAGTNLYEQYF. The CDR3 DNA reads TGTGCCAGCAGCGCGGGGACTAACCTCTACGAGCAGTACTTC.

Many counts were recorded for this clonotype. This rearrangement joins TRBV5-1 to TRBJ1-4; D perhaps matches TRBD1 (6 bases). Trimming removed 6 bases from V and 8 bases from J, with 20 bases in between. In germline, CDR1 is SGHRS, CDR2 YFSETQ. This CDR3 is built from 15 residues. Written as DNA, the CDR3 is TGCGCCAGCACCCCAGGGGACGTTTGGGCGGAAAAACTGTTTTTT. Residues: CASTPGDVWAEKLFF.

A note on this clonotype: At one of its ends the junction is not consistent with the germline gene, which may arise from a read error. The DNA for the CDR3 is TGTGCCAGTAGCTTAGGTTCCGGGGTTCAGGCCTACGAGCAGTACTTC. It encodes CASSLGSGVQAYEQYF. The chain couples TRBV7-6 to TRBJ2-7; D is perhaps TRBD2 (5 bases). CDR1 and CDR2 from the germline V gene are SGHVS and FNYEAQ. CDR3 length equals 16 residues.

The chain carries TRBV4-1 and TRBJ2-5, with TRBD2 matching over 12 bases. The trim removed 0 bases at V and 4 bases at J, leaving 9 bases unmatched. Germline V gene lookup returns CDR1 MGHRA and CDR2 YSYEKL. This CDR3 has 18 amino acids. In nucleotides, the CDR3 is TGCGCCAGCAGCCAAGAGCGTGCTAGCGGGAGGGGACGAGAGACCCAGTACTTC. Translated: CASSQERASGRGRETQYF.

This clonotype was seen a few times. The genes are TRBV5-1 and TRBJ2-4, with D hard to call. Germline loops: CDR1 SGHRS, CDR2 YFSETQ. V shed 0 bases and J shed 5 bases, with 15 bases lying between them. The CDR3 totals 16 residues. The CDR3 DNA is TGCGCCAGCAGCTTGGGGTCTCAGGCCAGCCAAAACATTCAGTACTTC. Translated: CASSLGSQASQNIQYF.

Points on this clonotype: A read error may be the cause here, since a much bigger clone is one base away. The chain is built from TRBV10-3 and TRBJ1-1, with 7 bases aligning to TRBD1. This CDR3 has 15 amino acids. Germline CDR1 ENHRY, CDR2 SYGVKD. The chain's CDR3 is CAISATGPLNTEALF. DNA of the CDR3: TGTGCCATCAGTGCGACAGGGCCATTGAACACTGAAGCTCTCTTT.

This sequence joins TRBV10-3 and TRBJ1-4, with 10 bases aligning to TRBD1. The CDR3 totals 14 residues. V lost 6 bases and J lost 6; bases outside the gene matches: 4. Germline assignment: CDR1 ENHRY and CDR2 SYGVKD. CDR3 nucleotides: TGTGCCATCAGGGGGACAGGGGCTGATGAAAAACTGTTTTTT. As protein: CAIRGTGADEKLFF.

The rearrangement joins TRBV12-5 to TRBJ2-1; D unclear. The CDR3 has 19 amino acids. The V end lost 0 bases, the J end lost 1 base, and 19 bases lay between the germline ends. CDR1 is LGHNT and CDR2 is FRNRAP in the germline V gene. The CDR3 DNA reads as TGTGCTAGTGGTTTGGTACTCAACCTCCCTTGGGGTTCCTACAATGAGCAGTTCTTC. It encodes CASGLVLNLPWGSYNEQFF.

In its sample, this clonotype was seen a few times. The chain carries TRBV19 and TRBJ2-7; TRBD1 is a possible D gene (5 bases). CDR3 size: 14 residues. The ends were cut back, 8 bases at V and 0 bases at J, with 14 bases in the middle. The germline V gene has CDR1 LNHDA and CDR2 SQIVND (reference sequence). The CDR3 here is CASSWRQNSYEQYF. The CDR3 region has the DNA TGTGCCAGTTCTTGGAGACAGAACTCCTACGAGCAGTACTTC.

This clonotype was counted between two and nine times. This may arise from a read error, as a much more abundant clone is one base away. This rearrangement joins TRBV28 to TRBJ2-5, with D unclear. This CDR3 comprises 12 residues. CDR1 and CDR2 from the germline V gene are MDHEN and SYDVKM. In nucleotides, the CDR3 is TGTGCCAGCAGTTTAAAGCGAGAGACCCAGCACTTC. Amino acid sequence: CASSLKRETQHF.

The rearrangement joins TRBV19 to TRBJ2-2; weak D call: TRBD1 (6 bases). The V and J ends lost 7 bases and 3 bases respectively, with 12 bases between them. The CDR3 is made up of 14 amino acids. The germline V gene encodes CDR1 LNHDA and CDR2 SQIVND (reference sequence). The CDR3 region has the DNA TGTGCCAGTAAGCTCACAGGGTACACCGGGGAGCTGTTTTTT. Amino acids: CASKLTGYTGELFF.

The chain joins TRBV15 to TRBJ2-7, with D maybe TRBD1 (5 bases). The V and J ends lost 4 bases and 4 bases respectively, with 8 bases between them. Looked up from germline, CDR1 is LNHNV and CDR2 is YYDKDF (reference sequence). The CDR3 is 12 amino acids. In DNA, the CDR3 is TGTGCCACCAGCATCGACAGATACGAGCAGTACTTC. It yields the protein CATSIDRYEQYF.